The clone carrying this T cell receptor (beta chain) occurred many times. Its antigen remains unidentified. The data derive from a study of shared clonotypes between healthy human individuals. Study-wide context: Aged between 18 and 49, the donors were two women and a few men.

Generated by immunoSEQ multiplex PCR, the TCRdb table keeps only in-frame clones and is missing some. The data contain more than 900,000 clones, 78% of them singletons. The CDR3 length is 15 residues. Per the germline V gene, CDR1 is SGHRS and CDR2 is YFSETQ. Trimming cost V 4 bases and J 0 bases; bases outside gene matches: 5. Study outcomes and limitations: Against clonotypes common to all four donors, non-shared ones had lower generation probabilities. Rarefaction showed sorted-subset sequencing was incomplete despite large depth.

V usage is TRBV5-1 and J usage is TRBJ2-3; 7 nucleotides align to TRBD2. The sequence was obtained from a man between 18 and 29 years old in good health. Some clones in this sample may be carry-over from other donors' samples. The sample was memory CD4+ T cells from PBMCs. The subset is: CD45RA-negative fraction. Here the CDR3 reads CASSPRDYSTDTQYF. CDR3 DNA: TGCGCCAGCAGCCCCAGGGACTACAGCACAGATACGCAGTATTTT. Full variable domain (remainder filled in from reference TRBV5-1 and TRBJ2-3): KAGVTQTPRYLIKTRGQQVTLSCSPISGHRSVSWYQQTPGQGLQFLFEYFSETQRNKGNFPGRFSGRQFSNSRSEMNVSTLELGDSALYLCASSPRDYSTDTQYFGPGTRLTVL.